This T cell receptor (beta chain) is from a study of beta chain features in type 1 diabetes. The CDR3 totals 13 residues. Trimming shortened V by 5 bases and J by 8 bases, and 13 bases separated the two germline ends. Germline CDR1 and CDR2: SNHLY and FYNNEI. Regarding the study as a whole: Whether TCRB rearrangement is influenced by HLA type was left unresolved in this analysis. All four CD4+ subsets from Type 1 diabetes patients carried moderately but significantly shorter TCRB CDR3s.

Expressed TCRB transcripts were sequenced because the isolated RNA had all been reverse transcribed beforehand. Sequenced naive, central memory and regulatory T cell samples produced an average of about 3.9 million reads. Only in-frame clones appear in the TCRdb table, and some are missing; sequencing was by immunoSEQ multiplex PCR. Of hundreds of thousands of clones listed, roughly 12% are singletons. Concerning this clone: Its antigen is still unknown.

The sample comprised naive CD4+ T cells from blood. The source is a young man with type 1 diabetes. The gene calls are TRBV2 and TRBJ1-5; D gene ambiguous. CDR3 sequence (DNA): TGTGCCAGCAGTCAATACAAGCCGGAGCCCCAGCATTTT. It codes for CASSQYKPEPQHF.